The clone carrying this T cell receptor beta chain was seen only once. The sample is drawn from a study of blood T cell repertoires in COVID-19. About the research overall: Acute and convalescent COVID-19 samples came from the United States, Italy and Spain.

Recruits, aged roughly 18 to 89 years, lived in 25 or so US areas. CDR1 and CDR2 from the germline V gene are LNHDA and SQIVND (reference sequence). This CDR3 spans 14 amino acids. After removal of 7 bases from V and 6 bases from J, the junction contained 8 bases not matched to a gene. Using immunoSEQ multiplex PCR, the repertoire was profiled, and TCRdb retains in-frame clones only, with some absent. The data contain more than 150,000 clones, 65% to 90% of them singletons. The genes are TRBV19 and TRBJ2-1, with 8 bases lining up with TRBD1. Sequencing used PBMCs or T cells enriched from blood (not recorded which). The source is a man aged 35-49 years who had recovered from COVID-19. The CDR3 here is CASTRTGISNEQFF. Here the CDR3 DNA reads TGTGCCAGTACCCGGACAGGGATAAGCAATGAGCAGTTCTTC.